One and the same sample provided the 19 T cell receptor beta chains below, sequenced in a study of cytomegalovirus exposure and HLA in healthy donors. PCR used 60 Vbeta primers and 13 Jbeta primers. Sequencing was performed with immunoSEQ multiplex PCR; in TCRdb, only in-frame clones are kept and a portion is missing. Here the sample table reports 70,000 or so clones. The sample was PBMCs. These receptor sequences come from a female donor in good health and CMV-seropositive.

The V call is TRBV28, the J call TRBJ1-2, with D possibly TRBD1 on 5 matching bases. Germline V lookup: CDR1 MDHEN, CDR2 SYDVKM. The CDR3 has 16 residues. V was clipped by 2 bases and J by 5 bases, with 18 bases between them. Here the CDR3 reads CASSLMGWDSRYGYTF. CDR3 DNA sequence: TGTGCCAGCAGTTTAATGGGCTGGGACTCCCGGTATGGCTACACCTTC.

The V call is TRBV9, the J call TRBJ2-5; D unresolved. Germline CDR1 reads SGDLS; CDR2 reads YYNGEE. The length of the CDR3 is 13 residues. V lost 4 bases and J 4 bases, leaving 11 bases between the germline ends. Here the CDR3 reads CASSLYESETQYF. CDR3 DNA: TGTGCCAGCAGCCTCTATGAGTCAGAGACCCAGTACTTC.

This chain uses TRBV29-1 with TRBJ2-7; 7 bases agree with TRBD1. V trimming: 7 bases; J trimming: 5 bases; junction bases outside the gene matches: 5. Germline V CDR1 and CDR2: SQVTM, ANQGSEA. The CDR3 runs to 11 residues. CDR3 sequence reads: CSATGFDEQYF. CDR3 coding DNA: TGCAGCGCGACAGGGTTCGACGAGCAGTACTTC.

This rearrangement joins TRBV7-9 to TRBJ2-3; weak D call: TRBD1 (6 bases). Trimming left V 3 bases short and J 1 base short, with 17 bases between. The CDR3 has 17 residues. Germline values: CDR1 SEHNR, CDR2 FQNEAQ (reference sequence). The CDR3 DNA reads as TGTGCCAGCAGCTTGTCCATCGGACAGAAAGGCACAGATACGCAGTATTTT. This translates into CASSLSIGQKGTDTQYF.

The chain has TRBV29-1 and TRBJ1-2; no clear D. V was trimmed by 4 bases and J by 5 bases, leaving 14 bases between them. This CDR3 has 13 residues. The germline gives CDR1 SQVTM, CDR2 ANQGSEA. The CDR3 region has the DNA TGCAGCGTTGGATTTCCAGGAGGATATGGCTACACCTTC. Its protein is CSVGFPGGYGYTF.

The rearrangement joins TRBV28 to TRBJ1-3; 7 bases match TRBD1. The germline V gene has CDR1 MDHEN and CDR2 SYDVKM. The CDR3 runs 13 residues. The V and J ends lost 8 bases and 5 bases, in that order; junction bases with no gene match: 6. The CDR3 spells CASRGTARNTIYF. CDR3 DNA sequence: TGTGCCAGCCGCGGGACAGCAAGAAACACCATATATTTT.

The chain links TRBV14 to TRBJ2-1; 14 bases match TRBD2. Germline CDR1 SGHDN, CDR2 FVKESK. This CDR3 contains 18 residues. The junction had 13 bases not matched to a gene; V was cut back by 3 bases and J by 9 bases. CDR3 sequence: CASSQIQGTSGSGGEQFF. In DNA, the CDR3 is TGTGCCAGCAGCCAGATACAAGGGACTAGCGGGAGCGGTGGTGAGCAGTTCTTC. The variable domain in full, completed from reference TRBV14 and TRBJ2-1, reads EAGVTQFPSHSVIEKGQTVTLRCDPISGHDNLYWYRRVMGKEIKFLLHFVKESKQDESGMPNNRFLAERTGGTYSTLKVQPAELEDSGVYFCASSQIQGTSGSGGEQFFGPGTRLTVL.

This chain links TRBV15 with TRBJ2-3; no firm D call. Germline CDR1 reads LNHNV; CDR2 reads YYDKDF (reference sequence). Trimming shortened V by 1 base and J by 0 bases, and 5 bases separated the two germline ends. The CDR3 consists of 14 residues. The CDR3 here is CATSRGLSTDTQYF. The CDR3 nucleotides read TGTGCCACCAGCAGAGGGCTGAGCACAGATACGCAGTATTTT.

This sequence joins TRBV28 and TRBJ2-1, with D perhaps matching TRBD1 (5 bases). V was shortened by 3 bases and J by 8 bases, with 14 bases between the two germline ends. CDR3 size: 14 residues. In germline, CDR1 is MDHEN, CDR2 SYDVKM. In nucleotides, the CDR3 is TGTGCCAGCAGTTTTTCAGGGCGCAGCCATGAGCAGTTCTTC. Translation: CASSFSGRSHEQFF. Variable domain in full (rest from reference TRBV28 and TRBJ2-1): DVKVTQSSRYLVKRTGEKVFLECVQDMDHENMFWYRQDPGLGLRLIYFSYDVKMKEKGDIPEGYSVSREKKERFSLILESASTNQTSMYLCASSFSGRSHEQFFGPGTRLTVL.

For the CDR3, the DNA is TGCAGCGTTGCACAGGGGCTTGGCACTGAAGCTTTCTTT. The encoded protein is CSVAQGLGTEAFF. The chain has TRBV29-1 and TRBJ1-1, with 7 positions matching TRBD1. Germline CDR1 is SQVTM and CDR2 is ANQGSEA. After removal of 4 bases from V and 4 bases from J, the junction contained 6 bases not matched to a gene. The CDR3 sequence is 13 residues long.

V and J are TRBV7-2 and TRBJ2-3; D is unclear. Germline V gene lookup returns CDR1 SGHTA and CDR2 FQGNSA. V shed 3 bases and J shed 2 bases, with 6 bases lying between them. CDR3 length: 13 residues. CDR3 in amino acids: CASSFPNTDTQYF. In nucleotides, the CDR3 is TGTGCCAGCAGCTTCCCCAACACAGATACGCAGTATTTT.

The rearrangement joins TRBV6-5 to TRBJ2-1; a possible D gene is TRBD2 (6 bases). There are 16 residues in the CDR3. V was cut by 4 bases and J by 3 bases, with 16 bases left in between. Germline values: CDR1 MNHEY, CDR2 SVGAGI. DNA for the CDR3: TGTGCCAGCAGTTCCCCTGGGAGGCTTTTCTACAATGAGCAGTTCTTC. Translated: CASSSPGRLFYNEQFF.

The chain combines TRBV27 with TRBJ2-2; 10 nucleotides align to TRBD1. This CDR3 comprises 14 residues. V lost 7 bases to trimming and J lost 5 bases; unmatched junction nucleotides: 4. Germline lookup yields CDR1 MNHEY and CDR2 SMNVEV (reference sequence). CDR3 bases: TGTGCCAGCACCCGGACAGGGGGGACCGGGGAGCTGTTTTTT. This encodes CASTRTGGTGELFF.

The chain is built from TRBV9 and TRBJ2-7; D unclear. The V gene's germline CDR1 is SGDLS and CDR2 YYNGEE. The V gene lost 1 base and the J gene lost 2 bases, with 13 bases spanning the gap. This CDR3 comprises 15 residues. In nucleotides, the CDR3 is TGTGCCAGCAGCGTATCAGGCTCTGGCCCCTACGAGCAGTACTTC. Its translation is CASSVSGSGPYEQYF.

CDR3: CASSVAARTGGEETQYF. The CDR3 bases are TGTGCCAGCAGCGTAGCTGCTAGGACAGGGGGCGAAGAGACCCAGTACTTC. The J gene is TRBJ2-5, the V gene TRBV9; 11 positions match TRBD1. Germline CDR1 and CDR2: SGDLS and YYNGEE. J gave up 3 bases and V 0 bases, and 7 bases lay outside the gene matches. This CDR3 spans 17 amino acids.

Note on this clone: Other DNA sequences in the sample encode the same CDR3. The V call is TRBV5-4, the J call TRBJ2-3; D ambiguous. Trimming shortened V by 0 bases and J by 1 base, and 3 bases separated the two germline ends. Per the germline V gene, CDR1 is SGHNT and CDR2 is YYREEE (reference sequence). The CDR3 contains 13 residues. The CDR3 loop is CASSLAGTDTQYF. CDR3 coding DNA: TGTGCCAGCAGCTTGGCCGGCACAGATACGCAGTATTTT.

This chain joins TRBV7-3 and TRBJ1-1; 7 bases match TRBD1. The V and J ends lost 2 bases and 6 bases, in that order; junction bases with no gene match: 3. Germline V CDR1 and CDR2: SGHTA, FQGTGA. The CDR3 consists of 13 residues. The CDR3 coding sequence is TGTGCCAGCAGCTTAGGGCAGGGGGCTGAAGCTTTCTTT. Translating gives CASSLGQGAEAFF. Variable domain in full (rest from reference TRBV7-3 and TRBJ1-1): GAGVSQTPSNKVTEKGKYVELRCDPISGHTALYWYRQSLGQGPEFLIYFQGTGAADDSGLPNDRFFAVRPEGSVSTLKIQRTERGDSAVYLCASSLGQGAEAFFGQGTRLTVV.

The V and J genes are TRBV15 and TRBJ1-5, with 8 bases identical to TRBD1. CDR1 and CDR2 (germline): LNHNV, YYDKDF (reference sequence). This CDR3 has 14 residues. The V gene end was trimmed by 0 bases and the J gene end by 6 bases; junction bases not matched to a gene: 1. This CDR3 reads CATSRDDRGQPQHF. In nucleotides, the CDR3 is TGTGCCACCAGCAGAGACGACAGGGGTCAGCCCCAGCATTTT.

V is TRBV28 and J is TRBJ1-1; 7 bases match TRBD1. CDR3 size: 13 residues. V gave up 2 bases and J gave up 7 bases; unmatched junction bases: 4. Germline CDR1 MDHEN, CDR2 SYDVKM. CDR3 DNA sequence: TGTGCCAGCAGTTTACGCAGGGGGTTTGAAGCTTTCTTT. It codes for CASSLRRGFEAFF.